This is a list of T cell receptor beta chains from one sample in a study of blood T cell repertoires in COVID-19. Method: immunoSEQ multiplex PCR; TCRdb's copy keeps in-frame clones and lacks some. The data show some 100,000 clones, with roughly 77% seen just once and approximately 13% held by the top ten. Sequencing was done on a sample of peripheral blood. These receptors were taken from a human donor in a cohort sampled during active COVID-19. Both conserved end residues are trimmed from each CDR3. Size is omitted from some rows. Given values are once, few, many or a class for expanded clones.

V gene: TRBV7-2
clone size: .
CDR3 protein: ASSFSGDTQY

V gene: TRBV6-5
clone size: .
CDR3 protein: ASRQGAAEAF

V gene: TRBV19
clone size: .
CDR3 protein: ASSTGGREAF

V gene: TRBV6-5
clone size: few
CDR3 protein: ASSTRQGVYGYT

V gene: TRBV24-1
clone size: .
CDR3 protein: ATSDPNPSGGTTYQETQY

V gene: TRBV18
clone size: .
CDR3 protein: ASSPNGSPGELF

V gene: TRBV10-1
clone size: once
CDR3 protein: ASQPGPNYGYT

V gene: TRBV5-1
clone size: .
CDR3 protein: ASSPTAGNTIY

V gene: TRBV9
clone size: .
CDR3 protein: ASSVGDSGNTIY

V gene: TRBV7-9
clone size: .
CDR3 protein: ATGTGDVSEQY

V gene: TRBV5-1
clone size: few
CDR3 protein: ASSEQGAPFYEQY

V gene: TRBV2
clone size: .
CDR3 protein: ASSTQGAGNTIY

V gene: TRBV4-3
clone size: .
CDR3 protein: ASSSPQVGKLF

V gene: TRBV29-1
clone size: .
CDR3 protein: SVNVQGNTEAF

V gene: TRBV6-5
clone size: .
CDR3 protein: ASSYSTGQNAEQY

V gene: TRBV27
clone size: .
CDR3 protein: ASSPQGIPPEAF

V gene: TRBV4-1
clone size: .
CDR3 protein: ASSQPLRGAKNIQY

V gene: TRBV7-2
clone size: .
CDR3 protein: ASSIGGTQETQY

V gene: TRBV27
clone size: .
CDR3 protein: ASRLAGPSSYNEQF

V gene: TRBV19
clone size: .
CDR3 protein: ASRTRRSAGGNTIY

V gene: TRBV3-1/TRBV3-2
clone size: .
CDR3 protein: ASSRSGNTGELF

V gene: TRBV6-6
clone size: .
CDR3 protein: ASSYGAKYNSPLH

V gene: TRBV28
clone size: few
CDR3 protein: ASKGTAHGYT

V gene: TRBV7-7
clone size: .
CDR3 protein: ASSLVVGQLPLRGNEKLF

V gene: TRBV6-2/TRBV6-3
clone size: .
CDR3 protein: ASSSSTGGNYGYT

V gene: TRBV7-9
clone size: .
CDR3 protein: ASIASGGNEQY

V gene: TRBV30
clone size: .
CDR3 protein: AWSPLGRTGGEQF

V gene: TRBV6-1
clone size: .
CDR3 protein: ASSEIMNTEAF

V gene: TRBV6-5
clone size: .
CDR3 protein: ASSVGTANNSPLH